These 19 T cell receptor beta chains originate from one sample sequenced in a study of chemoradiotherapy in HPV16-positive cancers. Some clones are missing from TCRdb's copy, which holds only in-frame ones; the method was immunoSEQ multiplex PCR. The sample comprises roughly 11,000 clones, over 75% of which are singletons, and 2% to 2.5% rests with the top ten. Sample collection was performed from a patient who underwent chemoradiotherapy. The receptor source for this set is a human donor with HPV-associated anogenital cancer.

This CDR3 reads CASGLFPETQYF. The DNA of the CDR3 is TGTGCTAGTGGTTTGTTCCCAGAGACCCAGTACTTC. V gene TRBV12-5 combines with J gene TRBJ2-5, with no clear D. CDR1 LGHNT and CDR2 FRNRAP come from the germline V gene. The CDR3 contains 12 residues. V gave up 2 bases and J gave up 4 bases, with 5 bases separating them. The whole variable domain, filled in from reference TRBV12-5 and TRBJ2-5, reads DARVTQTPRHKVTEMGQEVTMRCQPILGHNTVFWYRQTMMQGLELLAYFRNRAPLDDSGMPKDRFSAEMPDATLATLKIQPSEPRDSAVYFCASGLFPETQYFGPGTRLLVL.

This chain links TRBV7-2 with TRBJ2-1, with TRBD2 identical over 10 bases. The germline CDR1 and CDR2 sequences are SGHTA and FQGNSA. This CDR3 comprises 16 residues. Germline trimming cut 3 bases from V and 4 bases from J; bases unmatched to any gene: 6. CDR3 DNA sequence: TGTGCCAGCAGCTTTGGTAGCGGGGGGAATTACAATGAGCAGTTCTTC. Amino acids: CASSFGSGGNYNEQFF.

This clone was detected only a few times. The V gene is TRBV4-3, the J gene TRBJ2-2; TRBD2 matches at 8 bases. The trim removed 3 bases at V and 6 bases at J, leaving 9 bases unmatched. The CDR3 spans 16 residues. CDR1 is LGHNA and CDR2 is YSLEER in the germline V gene. CDR3 in DNA: TGCGCCAGCAGCCAGGTAGCGGGGACGTCTCCCGGGGAGCTGTTTTTT. Protein product: CASSQVAGTSPGELFF.

This chain uses TRBV5-6 with TRBJ1-2; 7 bases are a match to TRBD1. The CDR3 has 14 amino acids. The germline V gene encodes CDR1 SGHDT and CDR2 YYEEEE. V shed 6 bases and J 10 bases; nucleotides not matched to a gene: 15. The CDR3 protein is CASMTIGTAHFYTF. The DNA of the CDR3 is TGTGCCAGCATGACAATTGGGACAGCCCATTTCTACACCTTC.

This clone was counted a single time. The chain is built from TRBV11-3 and TRBJ1-1; D gene unclear. This CDR3 has 12 residues. Between the trimmed V and J ends, which lost 4 bases and 6 bases, there was a span of 9 bases. Germline loops: CDR1 SGHNT, CDR2 YENEEA. The DNA for the CDR3 is TGTGCCAGCAGCTCCAGAGGCGCTGAAGCTTTCTTT. Its protein is CASSSRGAEAFF. The whole variable domain, remainder taken from reference TRBV11-3 and TRBJ1-1, is EAGVVQSPRYKIIEKKQPVAFWCNPISGHNTLYWYLQNLGQGPELLIRYENEEAVDDSQLPKDRFSAERLKGVDSTLKIQPAELGDSAVYLCASSSRGAEAFFGQGTRLTVV.

The chain employs TRBV5-4 and TRBJ2-1; D may be TRBD1 or TRBD2 (5 bases each). CDR3 length equals 15 residues. Trimming removed 2 bases at V and 6 bases at J, with 15 bases between. CDR1 is SGHNT and CDR2 is YYREEE in the germline V gene (reference sequence). The CDR3 bases are TGTGCCAGCAGCTTTCCCACCCCCGGGGCCAATGAGCAGTTCTTC. It is translated as CASSFPTPGANEQFF. The whole variable domain, filled in from reference TRBV5-4 and TRBJ2-1, reads ETGVTQSPTHLIKTRGQQVTLRCSSQSGHNTVSWYQQALGQGPQFIFQYYREEENGRGNFPPRFSGLQFPNYSSELNVNALELDDSALYLCASSFPTPGANEQFFGPGTRLTVL.

The V call is TRBV4-3, the J call TRBJ1-1; 9 nucleotides match TRBD1. Trimming cost V 4 bases and J 1 base; bases outside gene matches: 16. The CDR3 extends over 19 amino acids. Germline V gene data show CDR1 as LGHNA and CDR2 as YSLEER. The CDR3 reads CASSRARGGTGIGNTEAFF. For the CDR3, the DNA is TGCGCCAGCAGCCGCGCTCGAGGGGGGACAGGGATAGGGAACACTGAAGCTTTCTTT.

The rearrangement links TRBV5-8 to TRBJ1-1; D ambiguous. The V and J ends lost 3 bases and 5 bases respectively, with 14 bases between them. From germline, CDR1 is SGHTS and CDR2 YDEGEE. The CDR3 runs 14 residues. This CDR3 reads CASSWQNRWTEAFF. CDR3 nucleotides: TGTGCCAGCAGCTGGCAGAATAGGTGGACTGAAGCTTTCTTT.

This sequence joins TRBV5-1 and TRBJ1-4, with D possibly TRBD1 on 5 matching bases. Trimming removed 3 bases at V and 6 bases at J, with 15 bases between. Germline CDR1 SGHRS, CDR2 YFSETQ. CDR3 length: 15 residues. The CDR3 reads CASSYNGPGDEKLFF. CDR3 in DNA: TGCGCCAGCAGCTATAATGGTCCGGGGGATGAAAAACTGTTTTTT.

This chain connects TRBV4-2 to TRBJ1-3; tentative D call: TRBD1 (5 bases). Trimming took 1 base from V and 4 from J, leaving 11 bases between them. This CDR3 comprises 15 residues. The germline gives CDR1 LGHNA, CDR2 YNFKEQ. The CDR3 sequence is CASSQVQGRGNTIYF. As DNA, the CDR3 is TGTGCCAGCAGCCAAGTTCAGGGAAGGGGAAACACCATATATTTT.

This chain joins TRBV19 and TRBJ1-1; 7 bases map to TRBD1. This CDR3 has 14 residues. Trimming at V came to 3 bases and at J to 6 bases, leaving 7 bases not matched to a gene. The V gene's germline CDR1 is LNHDA and CDR2 SQIVND (reference sequence). The CDR3 is CASSMAYRGAEAFF. The CDR3 DNA reads as TGTGCCAGTAGTATGGCCTACAGGGGCGCTGAAGCTTTCTTT.

The gene calls are TRBV4-3 and TRBJ1-6; weak D call: TRBD1 (6 bases). V lost 0 bases, J lost 7 bases, and 13 bases lay in between. The length of the CDR3 is 16 residues. Germline assignment: CDR1 LGHNA and CDR2 YSLEER. The CDR3 loop reads CASSQERRGSNSPLHF. As DNA, the CDR3 is TGCGCCAGCAGCCAAGAGAGGAGGGGGTCAAATTCACCCCTCCACTTT.

The chain recombines TRBV5-6 with TRBJ1-1; D call uncertain. Trimming left V 4 bases short and J 3 bases short, with 19 bases between. CDR1 and CDR2 (germline): SGHDT, YYEEEE. The CDR3 has 16 residues. CDR3 protein: CASSPQGRRVDTEAFF. Here the CDR3 DNA reads TGTGCCAGCAGCCCCCAAGGACGAAGGGTGGACACTGAAGCTTTCTTT.

DNA for the CDR3: TGTGCCAGCAGTGCGATAGATAGGGTCTACGAGCAGTACTTC. Translation: CASSAIDRVYEQYF. The rearrangement joins TRBV27 to TRBJ2-7; no definite D call. The CDR3 totals 14 residues. Germline-derived CDR1 and CDR2 are MNHEY and SMNVEV (reference sequence). Between the trimmed V and J ends, which lost 5 bases and 3 bases, there was a span of 14 bases.

The chain couples TRBV6-1 to TRBJ2-1; D uncertain. The germline CDR1 and CDR2 sequences are MNHNS and SASEGT. Trimming cost V 5 bases and J 8 bases, with 10 bases left between them. This CDR3 contains 12 residues. The CDR3 protein is CASSNPDHEQFF. The CDR3 DNA reads as TGTGCCAGCAGTAACCCAGACCATGAGCAGTTCTTC.

The genes are TRBV4-3 and TRBJ2-1, with D perhaps TRBD2 (5 bases). The V end was cut by 6 bases, the J end by 3 bases, with 15 bases between. This CDR3 spans 15 amino acids. In germline, CDR1 is LGHNA, CDR2 YSLEER. The CDR3 spells CASSPRTGIYNEQFF. The DNA of the CDR3 is TGCGCCAGCAGTCCCCGGACGGGAATCTACAATGAGCAGTTCTTC.

The J gene is TRBJ1-1, the V gene TRBV27, with D possibly being TRBD1 (5 bases). This CDR3 contains 14 residues. Trimming left V 7 bases short and J 10 bases short, with 22 bases between. From germline, CDR1 is MNHEY and CDR2 SMNVEV (reference sequence). CDR3: CASNTGGRERLAFF. The CDR3 nucleotides are TGTGCCAGCAATACAGGTGGGCGTGAGCGCTTAGCTTTCTTT.

The chain employs TRBV27 and TRBJ2-1, with 7 bases that match TRBD2. The CDR3 extends over 15 amino acids. Trimming took 3 bases from V and 6 from J; bases not matched to a gene: 8. Germline lookup yields CDR1 MNHEY and CDR2 SMNVEV (reference sequence). CDR3 coding DNA: TGTGCCAGCAGTTTCAGCGGGGCCAACCTCAATGAGCAGTTCTTC. Translated: CASSFSGANLNEQFF.

J is TRBJ1-6 and V is TRBV19, with D unclear. This CDR3 region has 14 residues. V lost 8 bases, J lost 0 bases, and 8 bases lay in between. CDR1 and CDR2 from the germline V gene are LNHDA and SQIVND (reference sequence). For the CDR3, the DNA is TGTGCCAGTGGATTGACCTCCTATAATTCACCCCTCCACTTT. Protein product: CASGLTSYNSPLHF.